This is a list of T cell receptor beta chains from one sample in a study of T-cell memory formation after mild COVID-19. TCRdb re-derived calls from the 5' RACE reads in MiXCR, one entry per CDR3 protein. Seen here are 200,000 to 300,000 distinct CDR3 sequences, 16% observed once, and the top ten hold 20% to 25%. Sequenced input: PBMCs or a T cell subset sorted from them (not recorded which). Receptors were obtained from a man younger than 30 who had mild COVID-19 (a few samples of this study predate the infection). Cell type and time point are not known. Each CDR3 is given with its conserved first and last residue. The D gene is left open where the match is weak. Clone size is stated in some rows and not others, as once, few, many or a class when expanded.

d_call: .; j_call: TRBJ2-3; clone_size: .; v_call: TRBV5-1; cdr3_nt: TGCGCCAGCAGCACCAGGACTGTCGCAGATACGCAGTATTTT; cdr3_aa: CASSTRTVADTQYF
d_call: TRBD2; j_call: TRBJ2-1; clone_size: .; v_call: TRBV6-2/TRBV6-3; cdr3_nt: TGTGCCAGCAGCGCATGGATGGTCGGGGGGTCGGATTCCTACAATGAGCAGTTCTTC; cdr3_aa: CASSAWMVGGSDSYNEQFF
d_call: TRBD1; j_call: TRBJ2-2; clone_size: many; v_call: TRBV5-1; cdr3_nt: TGCGCCAGCAGCTTCGGACAGGGGATCACCGGGGAGCTGTTTTTT; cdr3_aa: CASSFGQGITGELFF
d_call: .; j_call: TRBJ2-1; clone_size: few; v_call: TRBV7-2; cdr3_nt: TGTGCCAGCAGCTCCCCCGGACAGTACAATGAGCAGTTCTTC; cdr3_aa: CASSSPGQYNEQFF
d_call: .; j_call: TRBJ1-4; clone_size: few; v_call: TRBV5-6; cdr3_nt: TGTGCCAGCAGCTTGGCCGGGGCTGCAACTAATGAAAAACTGTTTTTT; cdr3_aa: CASSLAGAATNEKLFF
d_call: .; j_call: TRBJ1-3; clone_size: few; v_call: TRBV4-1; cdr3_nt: TGCGCCAGCAGCCAACCGGGACCCGAGACCGACGGAAACACCATATATTTT; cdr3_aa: CASSQPGPETDGNTIYF
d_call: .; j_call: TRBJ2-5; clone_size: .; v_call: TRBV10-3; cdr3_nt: TGTGCCATCAGTGACCTTAGGTCCGGCGGCCGGTTGATCGAGACCCAGTACTTC; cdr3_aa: CAISDLRSGGRLIETQYF
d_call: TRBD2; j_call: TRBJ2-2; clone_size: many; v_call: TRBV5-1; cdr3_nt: TGCGCCAGCAGCCCCCTAGCGGGGGGGAACACCGGGGAGCTGTTTTTT; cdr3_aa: CASSPLAGGNTGELFF
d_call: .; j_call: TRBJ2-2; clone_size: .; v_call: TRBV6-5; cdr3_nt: TGTGCCAGCAGTTCCGAGATTTCAGGTGGCGGGGAGCTGTTTTTT; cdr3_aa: CASSSEISGGGELFF
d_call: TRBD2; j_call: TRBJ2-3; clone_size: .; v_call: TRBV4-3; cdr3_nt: TGCGCCAGCAGCCAAGATCTAGCGGGGGGGCCAGATACGCAGTATTTT; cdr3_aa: CASSQDLAGGPDTQYF
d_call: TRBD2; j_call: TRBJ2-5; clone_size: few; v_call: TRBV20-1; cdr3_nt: TGCAGTGCTAGAGTCTGGGGACTAGCGGAAGAGACCCAGTACTTC; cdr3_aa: CSARVWGLAEETQYF
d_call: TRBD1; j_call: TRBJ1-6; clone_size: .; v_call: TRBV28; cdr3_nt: TGTGCCGAGGGGGCAGGGCGCAATTCACCCCTCCACTTT; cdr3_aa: CAEGAGRNSPLHF
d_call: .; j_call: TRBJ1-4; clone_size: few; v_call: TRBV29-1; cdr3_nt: TGCAGCGTCCTCGGTGAAAAACTGTTTTTT; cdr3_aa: CSVLGEKLFF
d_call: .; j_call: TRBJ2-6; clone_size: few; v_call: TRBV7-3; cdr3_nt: TGTGCCAGCTCCTGGGGGGCCAACGTCCTGACTTTC; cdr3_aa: CASSWGANVLTF
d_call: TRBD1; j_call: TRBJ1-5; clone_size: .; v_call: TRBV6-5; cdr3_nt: TGTGCCAGCAGTTACTCGAGGGACAGGTACCAGCCCCAGCATTTT; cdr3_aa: CASSYSRDRYQPQHF
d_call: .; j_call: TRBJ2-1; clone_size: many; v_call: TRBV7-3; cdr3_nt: TGTGCCAGCAGCTTAACGAGCTACAATGAGCAGTTCTTC; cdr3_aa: CASSLTSYNEQFF
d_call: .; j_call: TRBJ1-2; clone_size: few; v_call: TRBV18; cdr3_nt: TGTGCCAGCTCACCACCGACAGACGGAAACTATGGCTACACCTTC; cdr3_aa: CASSPPTDGNYGYTF
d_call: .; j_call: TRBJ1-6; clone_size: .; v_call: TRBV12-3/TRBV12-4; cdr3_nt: TGTGCCAGCAGTTTATTACAGAATTCACCCCTCCACTTT; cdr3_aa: CASSLLQNSPLHF
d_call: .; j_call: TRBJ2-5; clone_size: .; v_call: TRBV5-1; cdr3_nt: TGCGCCAGCAACGAGGGGATGGGTGAGACCCAGTACTTC; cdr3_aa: CASNEGMGETQYF
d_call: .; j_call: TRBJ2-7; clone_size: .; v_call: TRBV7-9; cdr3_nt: TGTGCCAGCCGGAACGGGAGCAACTACGAGCAGTACTTC; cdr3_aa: CASRNGSNYEQYF
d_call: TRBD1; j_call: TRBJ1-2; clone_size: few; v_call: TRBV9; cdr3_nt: TGTGCCAGCAGCCCATCGGGACAGGGAAACTATGGCTACACCTTC; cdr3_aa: CASSPSGQGNYGYTF
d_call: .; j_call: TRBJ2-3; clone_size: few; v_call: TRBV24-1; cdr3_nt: TGTGCCACCAGCTTCGGGCTTACGCAGTATTTT; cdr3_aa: CATSFGLTQYF
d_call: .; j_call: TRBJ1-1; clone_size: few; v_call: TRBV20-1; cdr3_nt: TGCAGTGCTAGACAGGGAGACACTGAAGCTTTCTTT; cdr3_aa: CSARQGDTEAFF
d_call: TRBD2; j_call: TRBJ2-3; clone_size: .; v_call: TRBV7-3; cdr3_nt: TGTGCCAGCAGCTTAAGGGGGACTAGCAGCACAGATACGCAGTATTTT; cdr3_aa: CASSLRGTSSTDTQYF
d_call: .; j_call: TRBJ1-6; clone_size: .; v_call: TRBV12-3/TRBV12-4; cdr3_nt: TGTGCCAGCAGGTCCACCTTAAGGGGTAATTCACCCCTCCACTTT; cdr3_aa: CASRSTLRGNSPLHF
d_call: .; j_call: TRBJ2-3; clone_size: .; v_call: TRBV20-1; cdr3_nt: TGCAGTGCCCACTCCACAGATACGCAGTATTTT; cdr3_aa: CSAHSTDTQYF
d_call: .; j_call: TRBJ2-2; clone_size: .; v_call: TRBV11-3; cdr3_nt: TGTGCCAGCAGCCCGGCCCCGGGGTTCACCGGGGAGCTGTTTTTT; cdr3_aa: CASSPAPGFTGELFF